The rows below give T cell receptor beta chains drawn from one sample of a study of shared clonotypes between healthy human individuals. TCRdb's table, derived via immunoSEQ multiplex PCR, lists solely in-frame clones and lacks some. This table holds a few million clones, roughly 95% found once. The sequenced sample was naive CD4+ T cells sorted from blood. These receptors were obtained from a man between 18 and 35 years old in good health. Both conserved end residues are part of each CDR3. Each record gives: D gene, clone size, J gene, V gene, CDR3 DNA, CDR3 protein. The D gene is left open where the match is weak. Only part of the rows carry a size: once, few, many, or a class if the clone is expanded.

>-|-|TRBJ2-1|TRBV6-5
TGTGCCAGCAGGAGACTAGTTGAGCAGTTCTTC
CASRRLVEQFF
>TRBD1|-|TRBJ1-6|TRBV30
TGTGCCTGGAGTACAGGGATAGGGGGCGATTCACCCCTCCACTTT
CAWSTGIGGDSPLHF
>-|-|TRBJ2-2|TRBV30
TGTGCCTGGAGTGCCGGGGGCAACACCGGGGAGCTGTTTTTT
CAWSAGGNTGELFF
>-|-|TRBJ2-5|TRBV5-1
TGCGCCAGCAGCTTGGTAGCCGGAGACCAAGAGACCCAGTACTTC
CASSLVAGDQETQYF
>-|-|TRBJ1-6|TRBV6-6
TGTGCCAGCATTGGGACCGCGGTTTCACCCCTCCACTTT
CASIGTAVSPLHF
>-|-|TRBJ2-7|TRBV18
TGTGCCAGCTCACCGGCCCTTGGACAGAGCTACGAGCAGTACTTC
CASSPALGQSYEQYF
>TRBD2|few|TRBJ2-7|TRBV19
TGTGCCACCTCGACTAGCGGGGGAACATACGAGCAGTACTTC
CATSTSGGTYEQYF
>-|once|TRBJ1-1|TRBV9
TGTGCCAGCAGCGAAGAGGGACTTATAAACACTGAAGCTTTCTTT
CASSEEGLINTEAFF
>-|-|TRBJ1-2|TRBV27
TGTGCCAGCAGTAAGGGAATCGAGGGCTATGGCTACACCTTC
CASSKGIEGYGYTF
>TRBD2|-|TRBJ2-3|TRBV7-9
TGTGCCAGCAGCGCCAGCGGGAGAGGAGATACGCAGTATTTT
CASSASGRGDTQYF
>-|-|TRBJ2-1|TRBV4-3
TGCGCCAGCAGCCAAGAGTTGAGCTCCTACAATGAGCAGTTCTTC
CASSQELSSYNEQFF
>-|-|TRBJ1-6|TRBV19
TGTGCCAGTAGTATAGGCCGTCCCCCGGGCAATTCACCCCTCCACTTT
CASSIGRPPGNSPLHF
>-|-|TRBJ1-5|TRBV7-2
TGTGCCAGCAGCTTAAAACGGGGAAGCAATCAGCCCCAGCATTTT
CASSLKRGSNQPQHF
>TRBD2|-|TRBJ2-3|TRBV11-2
TGTGCCAGCAGCCTAGCGGGCACAGATACGCAGTATTTT
CASSLAGTDTQYF
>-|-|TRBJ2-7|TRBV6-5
TGTGCCAGCGGTAGAGACACCGGCTCCTACGAGCAGTACTTC
CASGRDTGSYEQYF
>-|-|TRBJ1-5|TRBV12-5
TGTGCTAGTGGTTTTTATAGCAATCAGCCCCAGCATTTT
CASGFYSNQPQHF
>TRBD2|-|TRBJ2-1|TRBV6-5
TGTGCCAGCGGCCTGAGGGGACTAGCGGGCAATGAGCAGTTCTTC
CASGLRGLAGNEQFF
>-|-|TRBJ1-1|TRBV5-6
TGTGCCAGCAGCAGCGTAAGTAACACTGAAGCTTTCTTT
CASSSVSNTEAFF
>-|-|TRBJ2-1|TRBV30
TGTGCCTGGAGTGTACTTGAGGGATATGAGCAGTTCTTC
CAWSVLEGYEQFF
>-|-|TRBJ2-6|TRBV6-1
TGTGCCAGCATTGGGGGGAGGACTGGGGCCAACGTCCTGACTTTC
CASIGGRTGANVLTF
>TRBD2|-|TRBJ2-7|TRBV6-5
TGTGCCAGCAGTTCCTGGACTAGCGGGACCTACGAGCAGTACTTC
CASSSWTSGTYEQYF
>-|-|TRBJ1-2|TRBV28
TGTGCCAGCAGTTCCACAGGGTTTAACGAGGCTGGCTACACCTTC
CASSSTGFNEAGYTF
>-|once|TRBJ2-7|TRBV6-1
TGTGCCAGCAGTGAAGTGTCCCCAAAATACGAGCAGTACTTC
CASSEVSPKYEQYF
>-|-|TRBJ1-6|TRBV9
TGTGCCAGCAGCGCCTTGCCCGGGCTCCTCCACTTT
CASSALPGLLHF
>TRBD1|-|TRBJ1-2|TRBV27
TGTGCCAGCAGTACACTACAGGGGGCGCGGTACTATGGCTACACCTTC
CASSTLQGARYYGYTF
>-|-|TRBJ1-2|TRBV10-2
TGCGCCAGCAGTGTCACGATTAACTATGGCTACACCTTC
CASSVTINYGYTF
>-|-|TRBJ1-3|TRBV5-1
TGCGCCAGCAGTTCGAGGGGGATCTCTGGAAACACCATATATTTT
CASSSRGISGNTIYF
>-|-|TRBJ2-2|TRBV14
TGTGCCAGCAGCTCCCTCGGGCTAGGCAACACCGGGGAGCTGTTTTTT
CASSSLGLGNTGELFF
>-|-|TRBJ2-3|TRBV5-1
TGCGCCAGCAGCTTGACTAGATTCACAGATACGCAGTATTTT
CASSLTRFTDTQYF
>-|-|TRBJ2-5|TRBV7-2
TGTGCCAGCAGCTTAGTGTGGCAGCAAGAGACCCAGTACTTC
CASSLVWQQETQYF
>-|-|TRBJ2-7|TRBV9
TGTGCCAGCAGCGCCCGGACAGAATACGAGCAGTACTTC
CASSARTEYEQYF
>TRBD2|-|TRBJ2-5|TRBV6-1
TGTGCCAGCAGTGAATGGGGACTAGAACAAGAGACCCAGTACTTC
CASSEWGLEQETQYF
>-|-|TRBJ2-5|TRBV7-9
TGTGCCAGCAGCCTCCTGAGGGGGACCCAGTACTTC
CASSLLRGTQYF
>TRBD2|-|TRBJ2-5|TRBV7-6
TGTGCCAGCAGCCCGAGACCGGCGGGGGGACGGGAGACCCAGTACTTC
CASSPRPAGGRETQYF
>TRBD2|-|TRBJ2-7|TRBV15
TGTGCCACCAGCAGAGGTCTAGCGGAGACCTACGAGCAGTACTTC
CATSRGLAETYEQYF
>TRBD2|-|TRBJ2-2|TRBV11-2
TGTGCCAGCAGCAGAACTAGCGGGGCCCTCACCGGGGAGCTGTTTTTT
CASSRTSGALTGELFF
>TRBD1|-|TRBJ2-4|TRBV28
TGTGCCAGCAGTAAAAGGGACAGGGTGGGAGCCAAAAACATTCAGTACTTC
CASSKRDRVGAKNIQYF
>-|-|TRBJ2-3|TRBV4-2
TGTGCCAGCAGCCAAGATCCCCGTACCGACACAGATACGCAGTATTTT
CASSQDPRTDTDTQYF